The next 27 T cell receptor beta chains were all read from a single sample in a study of blood T cells in healthy people across ages. Primers used in a second PCR of roughly 6 to 12 cycles were a sample-barcoded 5' primer and a J-beta primer mix. One entry per CDR3 protein results from TCRdb running MiXCR on the 5' RACE reads. The sample has 1.5 million to 2 million distinct CDR3 sequences, roughly 49% seen once. What was sequenced was blood. These receptors all stem from a woman in her forties in good health.

The rearrangement links TRBV19 to TRBJ1-1; D gene uncertain. From germline, CDR1 is LNHDA and CDR2 SQIVND (reference sequence). This CDR3 contains 14 residues. Trimming cost V 2 bases and J 5 bases, with 12 bases left between them. The CDR3 protein is CASSITGSQTEAFF. The CDR3 coding sequence is TGTGCCAGTAGTATAACGGGCAGCCAAACTGAAGCTTTCTTT.

This chain uses TRBV4-1 with TRBJ2-1, with D unclear. Germline V gene sequence: CDR1 MGHRA, CDR2 YSYEKL. The CDR3 is 16 residues long. Deletions cut 0 bases from V and 0 bases from J, with 9 bases between. Here the CDR3 reads CASSQDFSSSYNEQFF. The CDR3 DNA reads TGCGCCAGCAGCCAAGATTTTAGTAGCTCCTACAATGAGCAGTTCTTC.

Comment on this clonotype: An end of the junction differs from the germline gene, which may be a read error. This sequence joins TRBV5-1 and TRBJ2-5; D gene unclear. The CDR3 has 15 amino acids. Germline values: CDR1 SGHRS, CDR2 YFSETQ. Here the CDR3 reads CAGSLRFSVQETQYF. As DNA, the CDR3 is TGCGCCGGCAGCTTGCGGTTTTCAGTTCAAGAGACCCAGTACTTC.

The sample holds a few counts of this clonotype. The rearrangement joins TRBV7-2 to TRBJ2-3; D is perhaps TRBD2 (5 bases). Germline CDR1 SGHTA, CDR2 FQGNSA. There are 15 residues in the CDR3. The ends were cut back, 4 bases at V and 0 bases at J, with 11 bases in the middle. CDR3 sequence (DNA): TGTGCCAGCAGCTCCACTAGAACAAGCACAGATACGCAGTATTTT. Protein product: CASSSTRTSTDTQYF.

A note on this clonotype: The junction does not match germline at one end; this may be a read error. V and J are TRBV29-1 and TRBJ2-3; D is unclear. The CDR3 is made up of 12 amino acids. Germline CDR1 is SQVTM and CDR2 is ANQGSEA. Here the CDR3 reads CSIRPATDTRYF. The CDR3 DNA reads as TGCAGCATACGCCCAGCCACAGATACGCGGTATTTT.

This chain links TRBV13 with TRBJ1-2; 8 bases match TRBD1. Germline V gene lookup returns CDR1 PRHDT and CDR2 FYEKMQ (reference sequence). The CDR3 covers 15 residues. V trimming: 0 bases; J trimming: 8 bases; junction bases outside the gene matches: 8. CDR3 sequence (DNA): TGTGCCAGCAGCTTAGGGACAGGGGACTGGCAAGGCTACACCTTC. Translating it yields CASSLGTGDWQGYTF.

This chain connects TRBV6-6 to TRBJ2-3; unclear D gene. This CDR3 is built from 12 residues. Trimming took 7 bases from V and 0 from J, leaving 5 bases between them. CDR1 is MNHNY and CDR2 is SVGAGI in the germline V gene (reference sequence). CDR3 amino acids: CASIFSTDTQYF. The CDR3, as DNA: TGTGCCAGCATATTTAGCACAGATACGCAGTATTTT.

The chain employs TRBV6-5 and TRBJ1-4; 8 nucleotides line up with TRBD1. Germline lookup yields CDR1 MNHEY and CDR2 SVGAGI. The CDR3 is made up of 15 amino acids. V was pared by 6 bases and J by 8 bases, with 11 bases of the junction left unmatched. The CDR3 reads CASRPRGQGREKLFF. CDR3 sequence (DNA): TGTGCCAGCAGACCAAGAGGACAGGGTCGGGAAAAACTGTTTTTT.

The sample holds one count of this clonotype. The rearrangement uses TRBV28 and TRBJ2-1, with 9 bases identical to TRBD2. V trimming: 10 bases; J trimming: 7 bases; junction bases outside the gene matches: 23. Germline V gene data show CDR1 as MDHEN and CDR2 as SYDVKM. The CDR3 covers 18 residues. The CDR3 loop is CAISVSGLAGRGFNEQFF. In nucleotides, the CDR3 is TGTGCCATCTCCGTAAGCGGGCTAGCGGGGAGGGGTTTTAATGAGCAGTTCTTC.

This chain links TRBV7-9 with TRBJ1-4; D might be TRBD1 (6 bases). The CDR3 extends over 14 amino acids. Between the trimmed V and J ends, which lost 5 bases and 3 bases, there was a span of 10 bases. Looked up from germline, CDR1 is SEHNR and CDR2 is FQNEAQ (reference sequence). CDR3: CASSTDRSNEKLFF. The CDR3 DNA sequence: TGTGCCAGCAGCACCGACAGGTCTAATGAAAAACTGTTTTTT.

The V gene is TRBV20-1, the J gene TRBJ1-1; 12 positions agree with TRBD1. The CDR3 contains 15 residues. CDR1 and CDR2 (germline): DFQATT, SNEGSKA (reference sequence). The CDR3 sequence is CSLRPGQGARAEAFF. The CDR3 DNA is TGCAGCCTCAGACCGGGACAGGGGGCGAGGGCTGAAGCTTTCTTT.

CDR3 in amino acids: CASSPWGDSPLHF. CDR3 coding DNA: TGTGCCAGCAGCCCGTGGGGGGATTCACCCCTCCACTTT. The chain joins TRBV7-2 to TRBJ1-6; weak D call: TRBD1 (5 bases). The length of the CDR3 is 13 residues. Germline CDR1 is SGHTA and CDR2 is FQGNSA. V lost 5 bases, J lost 8 bases, and 10 bases lay in between.

V and J are TRBV7-9 and TRBJ2-4; TRBD1 matches 8 bases. The J call may be wrong; the DNA end is better matched by TRBJ2-7. Germline assignment: CDR1 SEHNR and CDR2 FQNEAQ (reference sequence). The CDR3 sequence is 13 residues long. In nucleotides, the CDR3 is TGTGCCAGCAACTGGACAGGGATGGACGAGCAGTACTTC. It specifies CASNWTGMDEQYF.

The V and J genes are TRBV10-3 and TRBJ2-7; the D gene is possibly TRBD2 (6 bases). The germline V gene has CDR1 ENHRY and CDR2 SYGVKD. The CDR3 is 13 residues long. Trimming stripped 2 bases from V and 7 bases from J, with 12 bases between. The CDR3 sequence: CAISEGGSQEQYF. For the CDR3, the DNA is TGTGCCATCAGTGAGGGAGGGTCTCAGGAGCAGTACTTC.

The chain joins TRBV6-2 or TRBV6-3 to TRBJ1-2, with D uncertain. Per germline, CDR1 MNHEY and CDR2 SVGEGT. The CDR3 spans 14 residues. V dropped 3 bases and J dropped 8 bases, with 16 bases sitting between them. The CDR3 sequence: CASSYRAGSRGYTF. Written as DNA, the CDR3 is TGTGCCAGCAGTTATCGCGCCGGTTCAAGAGGCTACACCTTC.

This clonotype was seen only a few times. The chain is built from TRBV28 and TRBJ1-6; weak D call: TRBD1 (5 bases). V dropped 5 bases and J dropped 2 bases, with 22 bases sitting between them. This CDR3 contains 19 residues. Germline values: CDR1 MDHEN, CDR2 SYDVKM. The CDR3 sequence is CASSPPRGEVSAYNSPLHF. The CDR3 nucleotides read TGTGCCAGCAGTCCGCCCCGGGGGGAGGTGTCCGCCTATAATTCACCCCTCCACTTT.

This chain connects TRBV28 to TRBJ2-1; D may match TRBD1 or TRBD2 (6 bases each). The CDR3 loop spans 15 amino acids. Trimming took off 4 bases at V and 4 bases at J, with 14 bases between the two ends. Germline CDR1 MDHEN, CDR2 SYDVKM. CDR3 amino acids: CASSSTGGLYNEQFF. The CDR3 DNA reads as TGTGCCAGCAGTTCCACCGGGGGCCTGTACAATGAGCAGTTCTTC.

The V call is TRBV11-2, the J call TRBJ1-2; D unresolved. Germline CDR1 and CDR2: SGHAT and FQNNGV. The CDR3 spans 14 residues. Trimming left V 3 bases short and J 2 bases short, with 10 bases between. The CDR3 protein is CASSFVQLNYGYTF. The CDR3 DNA follows: TGTGCCAGCAGCTTCGTACAGTTAAACTATGGCTACACCTTC. The full variable domain, its missing parts supplied by reference TRBV11-2 and TRBJ1-2, is EAGVAQSPRYKIIEKRQSVAFWCNPISGHATLYWYQQILGQGPKLLIQFQNNGVVDDSQLPKDRFSAERLKGVDSTLKIQPAKLEDSAVYLCASSFVQLNYGYTFGSGTRLTVV.

The chain carries TRBV6-2 or TRBV6-3 and TRBJ2-5; D tentatively reads TRBD1 or TRBD2 (6 bases each). The CDR3 covers 15 residues. The germline CDR1 and CDR2 sequences are MNHEY and SVGEGT. The V end lost 6 bases, the J end lost 3 bases, and 17 bases lay between the germline ends. The CDR3 region has the DNA TGTGCCAGCAGAACCCCGAGGGGGGTAGAAGAGACCCAGTACTTC. This encodes CASRTPRGVEETQYF.

V usage is TRBV7-3 and J usage is TRBJ2-1; D gene ambiguous. Looked up from germline, CDR1 is SGHTA and CDR2 is FQGTGA. CDR3 length: 14 amino acids. Trimming stripped 3 bases from V and 2 bases from J, with 8 bases between. CDR3 nucleotide sequence: TGTGCCAGCAGCTTCGACGCTACCTACAATGAGCAGTTCTTC. This encodes CASSFDATYNEQFF. Drawing the rest from reference TRBV7-3 and TRBJ2-1, the complete variable domain is GAGVSQTPSNKVTEKGKYVELRCDPISGHTALYWYRQSLGQGPEFLIYFQGTGAADDSGLPNDRFFAVRPEGSVSTLKIQRTERGDSAVYLCASSFDATYNEQFFGPGTRLTVL.

CDR3 DNA: TGTGCCAGCAGTTACTCGCAGAACCAAGAGACCCAGTACTTC. It is translated as CASSYSQNQETQYF. The chain combines TRBV6-5 with TRBJ2-5; D unresolved. CDR3 size: 14 residues. The germline V gene has CDR1 MNHEY and CDR2 SVGAGI. Trimming removed 0 bases from V and 0 bases from J, with 5 bases in between.

The chain has TRBV28 and TRBJ1-2; 7 bases fit TRBD1. The CDR3 has 15 residues. Germline CDR1 reads MDHEN; CDR2 reads SYDVKM. V trimming: 6 bases; J trimming: 4 bases; junction bases outside the gene matches: 11. The CDR3 here is CASRPPGQQFYGYTF. The DNA for the CDR3 is TGTGCCAGCAGACCCCCGGGACAGCAGTTCTATGGCTACACCTTC.

The sample holds one count of this clonotype. The chain is built from TRBV11-2 and TRBJ2-7; 13 bases line up with TRBD2. The CDR3 extends over 14 amino acids. V lost 6 bases, J lost 7 bases, and 6 bases stayed unmatched. CDR1 is SGHAT and CDR2 is FQNNGV in the germline V gene. The CDR3 here is CASRTSGGAKEQYF. DNA of the CDR3: TGTGCCAGCAGAACTAGCGGGGGGGCGAAGGAGCAGTACTTC.

The chain employs TRBV4-3 and TRBJ2-7; TRBD2 might be the D (6 bases). CDR1 LGHNA and CDR2 YSLEER come from the germline V gene. Trimming cost V 0 bases and J 1 base, with 13 bases left between them. The CDR3 is made up of 16 amino acids. The CDR3 DNA follows: TGCGCCAGCAGCCAAGATAGAAGGAGGGGTTCCTACGAGCAGTACTTC. Translation: CASSQDRRRGSYEQYF.

The chain has TRBV6-6 and TRBJ2-7, with 7 bases aligning to TRBD1. Germline values: CDR1 MNHNY, CDR2 SVGAGI (reference sequence). V dropped 3 bases and J dropped 3; count of bases not matched to a gene: 8. The CDR3 covers 15 residues. CDR3 sequence reads: CASSYVGTGDYEQYF. For the CDR3, the DNA is TGTGCCAGCAGTTATGTAGGTACAGGGGACTACGAGCAGTACTTC.

In DNA, the CDR3 is TGCAGTGCTAGAGGCCCGGGAAGCCCGGGGCAGTACTTC. Protein product: CSARGPGSPGQYF. This chain links TRBV20-1 with TRBJ2-5, with D maybe TRBD2 (5 bases). The CDR3 extends over 13 amino acids. Germline CDR1 reads DFQATT; CDR2 reads SNEGSKA (reference sequence). Trimming removed 1 base at V and 11 bases at J, with 17 bases between.

This chain links TRBV27 with TRBJ2-4; unclear D gene. V lost 2 bases and J lost 6, with 11 bases in between. This CDR3 has 14 amino acids. Germline V gene lookup returns CDR1 MNHEY and CDR2 SMNVEV (reference sequence). The DNA for the CDR3 is TGTGCCAGCAGTTTAACCCCCTTCTTAAACATTCAGTACTTC. Translated: CASSLTPFLNIQYF.